Listed below are T cell receptor beta chains from one sample, sequenced in a study of human T cells and chemical hapten exposure. TCRdb reanalysed the RACE reads using MiXCR and keeps one entry per CDR3 protein. Of tens of thousands of distinct CDR3 sequences listed, over 9.5% are singletons. Sequenced here: whole blood, sampled in connection with sensitization to the hapten diphenylcyclopropenone (DPC). These receptors were taken from a man in his forties with alopecia areata. Some clones in this sample may be carry-over from other donors' samples. The CDR3 runs from the conserved cysteine through the conserved F or W. D genes are given only for firm matches. Clone size appears in some rows only: once, few, many, or a class for an expanded clone.

d_call | j_call | clone_size | v_call | cdr3_length | cdr3_nt | cdr3_aa
- | TRBJ1-6 | few | TRBV20-1 | 15 | TGCAGTGCTAGAGACCAACAGTTCGGGAATTCACCCCTCCACTTT | CSARDQQFGNSPLHF
- | TRBJ1-1 | few | TRBV28 | 11 | TGTGCCAGCAGTTTGGGTTCTCGAGCTTTCTTT | CASSLGSRAFF
TRBD1 | TRBJ1-2 | few | TRBV4-2 | 15 | TGTGCCAGCAGCCCGCGGGGACAGACTTCCTATGGCTACACCTTC | CASSPRGQTSYGYTF
- | TRBJ2-2 | many | TRBV12-3/TRBV12-4 | 15 | TGTGCCAGCAGTCCTCGGGGACCGATCTCCGGGGAGCTGTTTTTT | CASSPRGPISGELFF
- | TRBJ1-1 | many | TRBV12-3/TRBV12-4 | 14 | TGTGCCAGCAGTTTTCGACAGATGAACACTGAAGCTTTCTTT | CASSFRQMNTEAFF
TRBD1 | TRBJ1-2 | few | TRBV19 | 15 | TGTGCCAGTAGTCGCCAGGGACAGAGCACCTATGGCTACACCTTC | CASSRQGQSTYGYTF
- | TRBJ2-6 | - | TRBV7-8 | 17 | TGTGCCAGCAGCTTGGAGGGTTATTCCTCTGGGGCCAACGTCCTGACTTTC | CASSLEGYSSGANVLTF
- | TRBJ2-6 | - | TRBV12-3/TRBV12-4 | 13 | TGTGCCAGCAAGTTTCCTGGGGCCAACGTCCTGACTTTC | CASKFPGANVLTF
TRBD2 | TRBJ2-1 | - | TRBV18 | 15 | TGTGCCAGCTCACCGACGGGAGGGCCCTACAATGAGCAGTTCTTC | CASSPTGGPYNEQFF
- | TRBJ1-1 | many | TRBV6-1 | 12 | TGTGCCAGCAGTGAAAGGGGCGCGAGCGCTTTCTTT | CASSERGASAFF
- | TRBJ2-3 | - | TRBV28 | 18 | TGTGCCAGCAGTCCGGGGACTCGCTGGGCGTCTAGCACAGATACGCAGTATTTT | CASSPGTRWASSTDTQYF
TRBD1 | TRBJ2-5 | - | TRBV7-8 | 13 | TGTGCCAGCAGTCGGACAGGGGGAGAGACCCAGTACTTC | CASSRTGGETQYF
TRBD2 | TRBJ2-1 | - | TRBV5-5 | 13 | TGTGCCAGCAGCTTGGAAGGGAGCGGGAGTGGGTTCTTC | CASSLEGSGSGFF
- | TRBJ2-7 | once | TRBV3-2 | 14 | TGTGCCAGCAGCCAAGGGCTGTCGTTCTACGAGCAGTACTTC | CASSQGLSFYEQYF
TRBD1 | TRBJ1-6 | many | TRBV4-1 | 16 | TGCGCCAGCAGCCAGGGTCAACAGGGGGTGAATTCACCCCTCCACTTT | CASSQGQQGVNSPLHF
- | TRBJ1-5 | many | TRBV29-1 | 15 | TGCAGCGTTTGTCTGGGGGGAGGAATAGATCAGCCCCAGCATTTT | CSVCLGGGIDQPQHF
- | TRBJ1-1 | few | TRBV7-2 | 13 | TGTGCCAGCAGCCCGATGAGGAACACTGAAGCTTTCTTT | CASSPMRNTEAFF
- | TRBJ2-6 | once | TRBV12-3/TRBV12-4 | 14 | TGTGCCAGCTCTGACTCCTTGAGGGCCAACGTCCTGACTTTC | CASSDSLRANVLTF
- | TRBJ1-5 | - | TRBV28 | 15 | TGTGCCAGCAGTGGGGGAGAGGCAGGGCCTCAGCCCCAGCATTTT | CASSGGEAGPQPQHF
- | TRBJ1-2 | few | TRBV6-2/TRBV6-3 | 13 | TGTGCCAGCACAGGACCTACCAACTATGGCTACACCTTC | CASTGPTNYGYTF
TRBD1 | TRBJ2-5 | many | TRBV23-1 | 15 | TGCGCCAGCAGTCGACGGACAGGGGGCTCAGAGACCCAGTACTTC | CASSRRTGGSETQYF
- | TRBJ1-1 | many | TRBV12-3/TRBV12-4 | 11 | TGTGCCAGCAGGACGGAAACTGAAGCTTTCTTT | CASRTETEAFF
- | TRBJ2-7 | - | TRBV30 | 11 | TGTGCCTGGAGTACCTTCTACGAGCAGTACTTC | CAWSTFYEQYF
- | TRBJ2-3 | few | TRBV18 | 15 | TGTGCCAGCTCACCACTGGGGTTTAGAACAGATACGCAGTATTTT | CASSPLGFRTDTQYF
- | TRBJ2-1 | few | TRBV12-3/TRBV12-4 | 15 | TGTGCCAGCAGTACACGACTAGTCCCCTACAATGAGCAGTTCTTC | CASSTRLVPYNEQFF
- | TRBJ2-3 | - | TRBV10-3 | 14 | TGTGCCATCAGTGAACTACTAGGTGGAGATACGCAGTATTTT | CAISELLGGDTQYF
- | TRBJ1-1 | - | TRBV5-6 | 15 | TGTGCCAGCAGCTTTGTGCGAAGCATGAACACTGAAGCTTTCTTT | CASSFVRSMNTEAFF
TRBD2 | TRBJ2-3 | few | TRBV20-1 | 12 | TGCAGTGCTAATCTAGCGGGTGATACGCAGTATTTT | CSANLAGDTQYF
TRBD1 | TRBJ2-1 | few | TRBV24-1 | 16 | TGTGCCACCAGTGATCCAGGGGGCGACGTTAACAATGAGCAGTTCTTC | CATSDPGGDVNNEQFF
- | TRBJ1-1 | many | TRBV24-1 | 12 | TGTGCCACCAGTGATCAGAACACTGAAGCTTTCTTT | CATSDQNTEAFF
- | TRBJ2-6 | - | TRBV7-2 | 16 | TGTGCCAGCAGCTTTGGGGTTTTAGCTGGGGCCAACGTCCTGACTTTC | CASSFGVLAGANVLTF
- | TRBJ2-6 | few | TRBV14 | 18 | TGTGCCAGCAGCCACGGTTGGGGTTTCGGGGCTGGGGCCAACGTCCTGACTTTC | CASSHGWGFGAGANVLTF
- | TRBJ1-5 | - | TRBV27 | 14 | TGTGCCAGCAGTCAGTCGGGGAGCAATCAGCCCCAGCATTTT | CASSQSGSNQPQHF
- | TRBJ2-2 | many | TRBV29-1 | 12 | TGCAGCGTTTTTTGGGGGACCGGGGAGCTGTTTTTT | CSVFWGTGELFF
TRBD2 | TRBJ2-1 | few | TRBV6-5 | 15 | TGTGCCAACAATAGCGGGAGTCATATCGGTAATGAGCAGTTCTTC | CANNSGSHIGNEQFF
- | TRBJ2-4 | - | TRBV6-2/TRBV6-3 | 16 | TGTGCCAGCAGTACCTGGGAAGGTCTAGCCAAAAACATTCAGTACTTC | CASSTWEGLAKNIQYF
- | TRBJ2-3 | - | TRBV13 | 15 | TGTGCCAGCAGCTTAGGAAGCTATAGCACAGATACGCAGTATTTT | CASSLGSYSTDTQYF
- | TRBJ2-2 | - | TRBV7-2 | 14 | TGTGCCAGCAGCTTCAGGGTGAACACCGGGGAGCTGTTTTTT | CASSFRVNTGELFF
TRBD2 | TRBJ2-7 | - | TRBV28 | 15 | TGTGCCAGCACCCCTAGCGGGATATGGGGGGACGAGCAGTACTTC | CASTPSGIWGDEQYF
TRBD1 | TRBJ1-2 | - | TRBV12-3/TRBV12-4 | 14 | TGTGCCAGCAGTCCGGGACAGGGTCCCTATGGCTACACCTTC | CASSPGQGPYGYTF
- | TRBJ1-1 | - | TRBV29-1 | 13 | TGCAGCGTTGCGCGGACAGAGAACACTGAAGCTTTCTTT | CSVARTENTEAFF
- | TRBJ2-6 | - | TRBV7-2 | 16 | TGTGCCAGCAGCCCGACGTCGGGGTCTGGGGCCAACGTCCTGACTTTC | CASSPTSGSGANVLTF
- | TRBJ2-3 | many | TRBV6-6 | 18 | TGTGCCAGCAGTTCACGACAGAACTTACTAACTAGCACAGATACGCAGTATTTT | CASSSRQNLLTSTDTQYF
- | TRBJ2-5 | few | TRBV20-1 | 15 | TGCAGTGGAATCCTGGGGGCCGCCCTTCGAGAGACCCAGTACTTC | CSGILGAALRETQYF
- | TRBJ1-5 | few | TRBV28 | 15 | TGTGCCAGCAGACAACCGGACGGAGGTAATCAGCCCCAGCATTTT | CASRQPDGGNQPQHF
- | TRBJ2-5 | - | TRBV9 | 14 | TGTGCCAGCAGCCCCGGGACGTTTCAGGAGACCCAGTACTTC | CASSPGTFQETQYF
- | TRBJ2-5 | - | TRBV6-6 | 15 | TGTGCCAGCAGTTACCTAGGGACGGTCCAAGAGACCCAGTACTTC | CASSYLGTVQETQYF
- | TRBJ2-1 | - | TRBV6-2/TRBV6-3 | 14 | TGTGCCAGCAGTTACTCGTCTCCCTCTGAGGAGCAGTTCTTC | CASSYSSPSEEQFF
TRBD1 | TRBJ1-2 | few | TRBV29-1 | 15 | TGCAGCGTTGAAGGCTCTACGGGACAGGGATATGGCTACACCTTC | CSVEGSTGQGYGYTF
TRBD1 | TRBJ2-5 | few | TRBV5-1 | 15 | TGCGCCAGCAGCCGGACAGGGGCTCCCCAAGAGACCCAGTACTTC | CASSRTGAPQETQYF
TRBD2 | TRBJ2-1 | - | TRBV4-2 | 16 | TGTGCCAGCAGCCAAGATACTAGCGGACTCTACAATGAGCAGTTCTTC | CASSQDTSGLYNEQFF
- | TRBJ2-3 | many | TRBV4-2 | 19 | TGTGCCAGCAGCCTAAGGATCGGCCGATTAGATCGAGGGCCAGATACGCAGTATTTT | CASSLRIGRLDRGPDTQYF
TRBD2 | TRBJ2-1 | - | TRBV11-3 | 17 | TGTGCCAGCAGCAGATGGGGGGGATCCCTAGTCAGAAATGAGCAGTTCTTC | CASSRWGGSLVRNEQFF
- | TRBJ2-2 | - | TRBV7-9 | 15 | TGTGCCAGCAGCCTAATCGCAAACCCCACCGGGGAGCTGTTTTTT | CASSLIANPTGELFF
- | TRBJ2-3 | many | TRBV5-1 | 14 | TGCGCCAGCAGCTTGGACGTGGACACAGATACGCAGTATTTT | CASSLDVDTDTQYF
TRBD1 | TRBJ1-1 | few | TRBV12-3/TRBV12-4 | 12 | TGTGCCAGCGGTAGGGGGCCCGCTGAAGCTTTCTTT | CASGRGPAEAFF
TRBD1 | TRBJ2-7 | - | TRBV27 | 14 | TGTGCCAGCAGTTTCCTGGGACAGAACTACGAGCAGTACTTC | CASSFLGQNYEQYF
TRBD1 | TRBJ1-4 | few | TRBV12-3/TRBV12-4 | 16 | TGTGCCAGCAGTTCCCGGGACAGATCAACTAATGAAAAACTGTTTTTT | CASSSRDRSTNEKLFF
TRBD1 | TRBJ2-5 | few | TRBV7-2 | 16 | TGTGCCAGCAGCGTCGTGGGGCAGGGGGCTCGAGAGACCCAGTACTTC | CASSVVGQGARETQYF
TRBD1 | TRBJ2-5 | few | TRBV6-2/TRBV6-3 | 15 | TGTGCCAGCAGTTCTGGACAGGGTGTACAAGAGACCCAGTACTTC | CASSSGQGVQETQYF